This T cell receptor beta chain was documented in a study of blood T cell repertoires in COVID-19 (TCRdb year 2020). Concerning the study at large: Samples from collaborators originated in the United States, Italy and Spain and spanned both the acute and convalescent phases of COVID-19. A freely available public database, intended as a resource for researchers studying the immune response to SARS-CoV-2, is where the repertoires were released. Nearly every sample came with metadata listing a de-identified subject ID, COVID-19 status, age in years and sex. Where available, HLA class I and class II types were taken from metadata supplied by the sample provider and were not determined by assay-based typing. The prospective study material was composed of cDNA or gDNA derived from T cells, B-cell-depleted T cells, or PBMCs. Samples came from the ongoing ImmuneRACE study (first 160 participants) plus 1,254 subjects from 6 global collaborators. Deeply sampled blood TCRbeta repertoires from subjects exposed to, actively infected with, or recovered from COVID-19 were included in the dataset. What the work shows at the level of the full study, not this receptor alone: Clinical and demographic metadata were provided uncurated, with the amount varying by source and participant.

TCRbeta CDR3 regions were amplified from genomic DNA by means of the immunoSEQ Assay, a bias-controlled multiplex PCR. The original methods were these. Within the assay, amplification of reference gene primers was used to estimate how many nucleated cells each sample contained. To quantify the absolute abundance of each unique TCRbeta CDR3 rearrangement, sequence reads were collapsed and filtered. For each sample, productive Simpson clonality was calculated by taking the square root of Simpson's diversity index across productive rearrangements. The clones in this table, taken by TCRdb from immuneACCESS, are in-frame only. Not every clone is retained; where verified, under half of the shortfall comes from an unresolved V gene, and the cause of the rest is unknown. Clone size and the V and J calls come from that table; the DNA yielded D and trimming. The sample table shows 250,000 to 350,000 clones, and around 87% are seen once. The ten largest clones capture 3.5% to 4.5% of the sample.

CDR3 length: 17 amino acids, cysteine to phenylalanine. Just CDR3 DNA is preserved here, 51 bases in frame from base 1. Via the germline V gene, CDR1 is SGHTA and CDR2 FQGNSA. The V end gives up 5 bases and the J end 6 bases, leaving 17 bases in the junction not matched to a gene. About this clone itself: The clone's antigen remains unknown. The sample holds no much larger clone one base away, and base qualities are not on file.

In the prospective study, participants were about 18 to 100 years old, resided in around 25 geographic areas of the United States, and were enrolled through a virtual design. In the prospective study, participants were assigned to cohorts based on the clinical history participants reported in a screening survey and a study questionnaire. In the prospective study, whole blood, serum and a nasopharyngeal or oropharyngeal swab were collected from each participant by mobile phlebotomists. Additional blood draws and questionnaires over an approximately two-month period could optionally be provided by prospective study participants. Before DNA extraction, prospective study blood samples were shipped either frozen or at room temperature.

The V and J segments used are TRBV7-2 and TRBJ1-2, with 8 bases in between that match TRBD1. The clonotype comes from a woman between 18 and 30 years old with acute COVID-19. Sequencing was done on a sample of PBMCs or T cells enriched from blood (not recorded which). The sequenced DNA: TGTGCCAGCAGCGCGTATCAGGGGGCAGGGGCGGTCGATGGCTACACCTTC. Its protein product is CASSAYQGAGAVDGYTF.